This TCR beta chain was sequenced in a study of blood T cell repertoires in COVID-19. Whole-study context: COVID-19 samples, acute and convalescent, were from the United States, Italy and Spain.

Original data processing: Reference gene primer amplification gave nucleated cell count estimates. TCRdb's copy holds only in-frame clones and misses some; the assay was immunoSEQ multiplex PCR. From that table come the V and J calls and clone size; the DNA was used to work out D and trimming. The table lists 350,000 or so clones, about 88% of them singletons. All enrollees were roughly 18 to 89 years old and from approximately 25 US areas. Self-reported history from a screening survey and questionnaire set each donor's cohort. With 5 bases clipped from V and 6 bases from J, the junction kept 4 bases outside the gene matches. CDR3 length: 13 amino acids.

The sequencing input was PBMCs or T cells enriched from blood (not recorded which). The chain recombines TRBV12-3 or TRBV12-4 with TRBJ2-3, with TRBD1 identical over 8 bases. The sequence was collected from a woman aged 30 to 39 who had been exposed to COVID-19. CDR3 in DNA: TGTGCCAGCAGTCAGGACAGGGCCGATACGCAGTATTTT. Its protein product is CASSQDRADTQYF.